The 20 T cell receptor beta chains below were found in one sample sequenced in a study of PD-L1 blockade in urothelial cancer. Repertoires were generated with immunoSEQ multiplex PCR, while TCRdb's copy carries only in-frame clones and drops some. Of 75,000 to 100,000 clones listed, approximately 82% are singletons. Noted time point: peripheral blood 6 weeks after treatment start. Sequences were derived from PBMCs, sampled around atezolizumab (anti-PD-L1) treatment. These receptors were collected from a man in his sixties or seventies with urothelial cancer.

This chain links TRBV5-1 with TRBJ2-3; 12 bases are a match to TRBD2. Germline assignment: CDR1 SGHRS and CDR2 YFSETQ. The CDR3 has 16 residues. The V and J ends lost 4 bases and 4 bases, in that order; junction bases with no gene match: 7. CDR3 sequence: CASSLRLAGEADTQYF. CDR3 bases: TGCGCCAGCAGCCTCCGACTAGCGGGGGAAGCAGATACGCAGTATTTT.

This clone was seen a handful of times. The chain uses TRBV7-9 and TRBJ2-4; TRBD2 matches 8 bases. Germline lookup yields CDR1 SEHNR and CDR2 FQNEAQ (reference sequence). Trimming took 7 bases from V and 0 from J; bases not matched to a gene: 8. The CDR3 is 16 residues long. CDR3 DNA sequence: TGTGCCAGCATCCCCGCGGGAGGCGAAGCCAAAAACATTCAGTACTTC. This translates into CASIPAGGEAKNIQYF.

V usage is TRBV7-9 and J usage is TRBJ2-5; 10 positions match TRBD2. J lost 4 bases, V lost 5 bases, and 10 bases had no gene match. The CDR3 runs to 16 residues. Per the germline V gene, CDR1 is SEHNR and CDR2 is FQNEAQ (reference sequence). Here the CDR3 DNA reads TGTGCCAGCAGCGCCTCGGCTAGCGGGGGACGAGAGACCCAGTACTTC. It codes for CASSASASGGRETQYF.

This clone has a count of ten or more. DNA for the CDR3: TGTGCCAGCAGCAAAGGTCAGGGTACCTCTGGAAACACCATATATTTT. It translates to CASSKGQGTSGNTIYF. The chain links TRBV21-1 to TRBJ1-3; whether TRBD1, the table's D call, matches the DNA was not checked. TRBV21-1 is recorded as a pseudogene. The CDR3 covers 16 residues.

V gene TRBV13 combines with J gene TRBJ1-2; 11 nucleotides align to TRBD1. Germline CDR1 reads PRHDT; CDR2 reads FYEKMQ (reference sequence). This CDR3 has 13 amino acids. Trimming cost V 4 bases and J 8 bases; bases outside gene matches: 3. This CDR3 is CASSWTGGGGYTF. As DNA, the CDR3 is TGTGCCAGCAGCTGGACAGGGGGCGGAGGCTACACCTTC.

V is TRBV6-5 and J is TRBJ2-1, with 7 bases aligning to TRBD2. Trimming cost V 7 bases and J 2 bases; bases outside gene matches: 2. CDR1 and CDR2 (germline): MNHEY, SVGAGI. CDR3 length: 13 amino acids. CDR3 DNA: TGTGCCAGCACTCGGGGGGCCTACAATGAGCAGTTCTTC. Amino acid sequence: CASTRGAYNEQFF.

The rearrangement links TRBV6-5 to TRBJ1-2; 8 bases align to TRBD1. Germline CDR1 MNHEY, CDR2 SVGAGI. Trimming took 7 bases from V and 8 from J; bases not matched to a gene: 6. The CDR3 runs 12 residues. The CDR3 is CASKGQGSGYTF. CDR3 sequence (DNA): TGTGCCAGCAAAGGACAGGGAAGCGGCTACACCTTC.

The chain carries TRBV19 and TRBJ1-1; D is possibly TRBD1 (5 bases). This CDR3 has 18 residues. Germline V CDR1 and CDR2: LNHDA, SQIVND (reference sequence). V dropped 2 bases and J dropped 0 bases, with 19 bases sitting between them. The CDR3 is CASSIFGGSDGMNTEAFF. The CDR3, as DNA: TGTGCCAGTAGTATATTTGGGGGGTCGGATGGTATGAACACTGAAGCTTTCTTT.

The rearrangement joins TRBV30 to TRBJ2-5; 7 bases fit TRBD2. Unmatched junction bases numbered 6, after V lost 0 bases and J lost 5 bases. This CDR3 has 14 amino acids. Germline CDR1 is GTSNPN and CDR2 is SVGIG (reference sequence). CDR3 region: CAWSVTGTMETQYF. CDR3 nucleotides: TGTGCCTGGAGTGTAACCGGGACTATGGAGACCCAGTACTTC. Filled out from reference TRBV30 and TRBJ2-5, the complete variable domain reads SQTIHQWPATLVQPVGSPLSLECTVEGTSNPNLYWYRQAAGRGLQLLFYSVGIGQISSEVPQNLSASRPQDRQFILSSKKLLLSDSGFYLCAWSVTGTMETQYFGPGTRLLVL.

The gene calls are TRBV6-6 and TRBJ2-2; D is possibly TRBD2 (6 bases). V shed 5 bases and J shed 6 bases, with 16 bases lying between them. CDR3 length: 15 amino acids. Germline CDR1 and CDR2: MNHNY and SVGAGI (reference sequence). CDR3 loop: CASSQGLVRPGELFF. In DNA, the CDR3 is TGTGCCAGCAGTCAGGGACTCGTCAGACCCGGGGAGCTGTTTTTT.

This clone appeared a single time. This rearrangement joins TRBV27 to TRBJ2-1, with 14 bases matching TRBD2. The V and J ends lost 2 bases and 5 bases, in that order; junction bases with no gene match: 5. CDR3 length: 17 residues. CDR1 is MNHEY, CDR2 SMNVEV, per germline (reference sequence). The CDR3 loop reads CASSLGTSGSVNNEQFF. The CDR3 nucleotides read TGTGCCAGCAGTTTAGGGACTAGCGGGAGCGTGAACAATGAGCAGTTCTTC.

In nucleotides, the CDR3 is TGTGCCAGCAGTGAAATGGGACAGGGAAATGGCTACACCTTC. Amino acid sequence: CASSEMGQGNGYTF. The chain is built from TRBV2 and TRBJ1-2; 9 positions match TRBD1. The length of the CDR3 is 14 residues. CDR1 and CDR2 from the germline V gene are SNHLY and FYNNEI. The trim removed 2 bases at V and 6 bases at J, leaving 4 bases unmatched. Using reference TRBV2 and TRBJ1-2 for the parts outside the CDR3, the full variable domain is EPEVTQTPSHQVTQMGQEVILRCVPISNHLYFYWYRQILGQKVEFLVSFYNNEISEKSEIFDDQFSVERPDGSNFTLKIRSTKLEDSAMYFCASSEMGQGNGYTFGSGTRLTVV.

This clone has just one count. The chain employs TRBV18 and TRBJ2-3; TRBD1 matches at 9 bases. V dropped 4 bases and J dropped 4; count of bases not matched to a gene: 6. CDR1 is KGHSH and CDR2 is LQKENI in the germline V gene. The CDR3 is made up of 15 amino acids. CDR3 nucleotide sequence: TGTGCCAGCTCACTCGGACAGGGGAGGGCAGATACGCAGTATTTT. As protein: CASSLGQGRADTQYF.

The chain couples TRBV5-6 to TRBJ1-3; TRBD1 might be the D (6 bases). Germline loops: CDR1 SGHDT, CDR2 YYEEEE. The V and J ends lost 7 bases and 8 bases respectively, with 28 bases between them. CDR3 length: 17 residues. The CDR3 loop reads CASPAKGGVRFWDTIYF. Written as DNA, the CDR3 is TGTGCCAGCCCTGCCAAGGGGGGGGTTCGTTTCTGGGACACCATATATTTT.

This clone was recorded once. The chain combines TRBV25-1 with TRBJ2-3; no firm D call. The germline gives CDR1 MGHDK, CDR2 SYGVNS. The CDR3 length is 13 residues. V shed 9 bases and J shed 6 bases, with 16 bases lying between them. The CDR3 loop is CASGAASGDTQYF. The CDR3, as DNA: TGTGCCAGTGGAGCAGCCTCCGGGGATACGCAGTATTTT.

The chain joins TRBV5-4 to TRBJ2-7, with 8 bases aligning to TRBD2. The CDR3 sequence is 13 residues long. Unmatched junction bases numbered 4, after V lost 7 bases and J lost 1 base. Germline-derived CDR1 and CDR2 are SGHNT and YYREEE (reference sequence). This CDR3 reads CASLGRGSYEQYF. In DNA form, the CDR3 reads TGTGCCAGCCTCGGGAGGGGGTCCTACGAGCAGTACTTC.

The CDR3 region has the DNA TGTGCCAGCAGCCTCGGGACAGGGGGAGGATACGAGCAGTACTTC. Residues: CASSLGTGGGYEQYF. V is TRBV9 and J is TRBJ2-7, with TRBD1 identical over 11 bases. Germline V lookup: CDR1 SGDLS, CDR2 YYNGEE. The length of the CDR3 is 15 residues. The V gene end was trimmed by 4 bases and the J gene end by 4 bases; junction bases not matched to a gene: 7.

The chain uses TRBV5-1 and TRBJ2-1, with 8 bases matching TRBD1. The trim removed 5 bases at V and 3 bases at J, leaving 7 bases unmatched. CDR3 size: 15 residues. Per the germline V gene, CDR1 is SGHRS and CDR2 is YFSETQ. CDR3: CASRAQGDDYNEQFF. CDR3 DNA: TGCGCCAGCAGAGCACAGGGGGACGACTACAATGAGCAGTTCTTC. Full variable domain (outside the CDR3, taken from reference TRBV5-1 and TRBJ2-1): KAGVTQTPRYLIKTRGQQVTLSCSPISGHRSVSWYQQTPGQGLQFLFEYFSETQRNKGNFPGRFSGRQFSNSRSEMNVSTLELGDSALYLCASRAQGDDYNEQFFGPGTRLTVL.

V and J are TRBV2 and TRBJ2-7; perhaps TRBD2 as D (5 bases). V lost 3 bases, J lost 0 bases, and 9 bases lay in between. CDR1 is SNHLY, CDR2 FYNNEI, per germline. The CDR3 length is 14 residues. CDR3 bases: TGTGCCAGCAGTGACCCCGGACTCTCCTACGAGCAGTACTTC. Its protein product is CASSDPGLSYEQYF.

The rearrangement uses TRBV5-8 and TRBJ1-2; no clear D gene. This CDR3 is built from 13 residues. CDR1 is SGHTS and CDR2 is YDEGEE in the germline V gene. Trimming took 4 bases from V and 7 from J, leaving 14 bases between them. CDR3 sequence reads: CASSPEGYSGYTF. The CDR3 region has the DNA TGTGCCAGCAGCCCCGAGGGATACTCTGGCTACACCTTC. Full variable domain (rest looked up from reference TRBV5-8 and TRBJ1-2): EAGVTQSPTHLIKTRGQQATLRCSPISGHTSVYWYQQALGLGLQFLLWYDEGEERNRGNFPPRFSGRQFPNYSSELNVNALELEDSALYLCASSPEGYSGYTFGSGTRLTVV.